This TCR beta chain was documented in a study of blood T cell repertoires in COVID-19. Unmatched junction bases numbered 4, after V lost 6 bases and J lost 0 bases. Germline CDR1 reads SNHLY; CDR2 reads FYNNEI. The CDR3 runs to 15 residues. Data came from immunoSEQ multiplex PCR; TCRdb stores just in-frame clones and leaves some out. The table includes 63,000 or so clones, about 80% detected once. The sample consisted of peripheral blood. The sequence derives from a man aged 80 or over with active COVID-19. The rearrangement joins TRBV2 to TRBJ2-3, with 9 bases that match TRBD2. The CDR3 loop reads CASRAGTSSTDTQYF. The CDR3 region has the DNA TGTGCCAGCAGGGCCGGGACTAGCAGCACAGATACGCAGTATTTT.